The T cell receptor beta chain described here comes from a study of T cells in Graves' hyperthyroidism and ophthalmopathy. Ophthalmopathy patients showed a Clinical Activity Score of at least 3, NOSPECS grade of at least 4 and duration under 3 months. Diagnosis rested on symptoms, serum thyroxine and TRAb, thyroid ultrasound, and orbital computed tomography. This clonotype came up a few times. V was trimmed by 8 bases and J by 2 bases, leaving 16 bases between them. The CDR3 runs 15 residues. The investigators amplified TCR beta CDR3 regions from RNA transcripts. An initial round of RT-PCR targeting the TCR CDR3 relied on the HTBI primer set. TCRdb passed the multiplex PCR reads through MiXCR, listing each CDR3 protein once. The profile shows 400,000 to 550,000 distinct CDR3 sequences, roughly a quarter of them singletons.

Sequences were obtained from blood. The J gene is TRBJ1-5, the V gene TRBV12-3 or TRBV12-4; perhaps TRBD1 as D (6 bases). This receptor was obtained from a woman younger than 45 with Graves' ophthalmopathy. CDR3 region: CASRDGGSGNQPQHF. The CDR3 DNA follows: TGTGCCAGCCGGGACGGGGGCTCGGGCAATCAGCCCCAGCATTTT.